A selection of T cell receptor beta chains follows, all from one sample in a study of T-cell memory formation after mild COVID-19. TCRdb re-called the 5' RACE reads with MiXCR, one entry per CDR3 protein. The sample includes fewer than 50,000 distinct CDR3 sequences, 5.5% to 7.5% of them seen just once. The sample comprised PBMCs or a T cell subset sorted from them (not recorded which). The receptor set was obtained from a man younger than 30 who had mild COVID-19 (a few samples of this study predate the infection). Cell type and time point are not known. The CDR3 runs from the conserved cysteine through the conserved F or W. D genes are given only for firm matches. Clone size, where shown, is once, few, many, or a class for clones that have expanded.

v_call: TRBV6-2/TRBV6-3; clone_size: few; d_call: .; cdr3_length: 14; j_call: TRBJ1-2; cdr3_nt: TGTGCCAGCAGTTCCGTGGACAGATCCTATGGCTACACCTTC; cdr3_aa: CASSSVDRSYGYTF
v_call: TRBV5-1; clone_size: many; d_call: .; cdr3_length: 13; j_call: TRBJ1-1; cdr3_nt: TGCGCCAGCAGCTTCCAGGGAAACACTGAAGCTTTCTTT; cdr3_aa: CASSFQGNTEAFF
v_call: TRBV3-1; clone_size: few; d_call: .; cdr3_length: 11; j_call: TRBJ2-5; cdr3_nt: TGTGCCAGCAGTTTACAGTGGACCCAGTACTTC; cdr3_aa: CASSLQWTQYF
v_call: TRBV7-9; clone_size: many; d_call: .; cdr3_length: 15; j_call: TRBJ2-4; cdr3_nt: TGTGCCAGCAGCGCCAAGGGGGTAGGCAAAAACATTCAGTACTTC; cdr3_aa: CASSAKGVGKNIQYF
v_call: TRBV7-9; clone_size: many; d_call: TRBD1; cdr3_length: 17; j_call: TRBJ2-7; cdr3_nt: TGTGCCAGCAGCCCAGCGGTCCGGCCAGGGGGCTCGTACGAGCAGTACTTC; cdr3_aa: CASSPAVRPGGSYEQYF
v_call: TRBV30; clone_size: few; d_call: TRBD1; cdr3_length: 18; j_call: TRBJ2-7; cdr3_nt: TGTGCCTGGAGTGCCTTTCGACTCCCGGGACAGTACAACTACGAGCAGTACTTC; cdr3_aa: CAWSAFRLPGQYNYEQYF
v_call: TRBV24-1; clone_size: few; d_call: TRBD2; cdr3_length: 18; j_call: TRBJ2-2; cdr3_nt: TGTGCCACCAGTGTTCGGACTAGCGGGGGCCTTAACACCGGGGAGCTGTTTTTT; cdr3_aa: CATSVRTSGGLNTGELFF
v_call: TRBV5-1; clone_size: few; d_call: .; cdr3_length: 16; j_call: TRBJ2-1; cdr3_nt: TGCGCCAGCAGCCCGAATCAGGGGCGCTCCTACAATGAGCAGTTCTTC; cdr3_aa: CASSPNQGRSYNEQFF
v_call: TRBV12-3/TRBV12-4; clone_size: .; d_call: TRBD1; cdr3_length: 14; j_call: TRBJ1-1; cdr3_nt: TGTGCCAGCAGTTTTGGGACAGAGAACACTGAAGCTTTCTTT; cdr3_aa: CASSFGTENTEAFF
v_call: TRBV27; clone_size: few; d_call: .; cdr3_length: 15; j_call: TRBJ2-2; cdr3_nt: TGTGCCAGCAGTTTAGAAGGGTTTAACACCGGGGAGCTGTTTTTT; cdr3_aa: CASSLEGFNTGELFF
v_call: TRBV20-1; clone_size: few; d_call: TRBD2; cdr3_length: 13; j_call: TRBJ2-1; cdr3_nt: TGCAGTGCTAATAGCGGGGCATGGATGGAGCAGTTCTTC; cdr3_aa: CSANSGAWMEQFF
v_call: TRBV5-1; clone_size: many; d_call: TRBD2; cdr3_length: 15; j_call: TRBJ2-7; cdr3_nt: TGCGCCAGCAGCTTGGCCCTAGCGGGGGGCTACGAGCAGTACTTC; cdr3_aa: CASSLALAGGYEQYF
v_call: TRBV5-6; clone_size: many; d_call: .; cdr3_length: 17; j_call: TRBJ2-7; cdr3_nt: TGTGCCAGCAGCTTGGGGCCAGGACAGAGTAATACCTACGAGCAGTACTTC; cdr3_aa: CASSLGPGQSNTYEQYF
v_call: TRBV7-8; clone_size: few; d_call: .; cdr3_length: 12; j_call: TRBJ1-5; cdr3_nt: TGTGCCAGCAGGACCTCTGGCCAGCCCCAGCATTTT; cdr3_aa: CASRTSGQPQHF
v_call: TRBV12-3/TRBV12-4; clone_size: .; d_call: .; cdr3_length: 13; j_call: TRBJ2-3; cdr3_nt: TGTGCCAGCAGTTTAGGCGGGCAAGATACGCAGTATTTT; cdr3_aa: CASSLGGQDTQYF
v_call: TRBV23-1; clone_size: few; d_call: .; cdr3_length: 14; j_call: TRBJ1-1; cdr3_nt: TGCGCCAGCAGTCAGACTGAGAGGGGCCCTGAAGCTTTCTTT; cdr3_aa: CASSQTERGPEAFF
v_call: TRBV9; clone_size: few; d_call: .; cdr3_length: 15; j_call: TRBJ1-1; cdr3_nt: TGTGCCAGCAGCGTAGGACCTAACCTGGACACTGAAGCTTTCTTT; cdr3_aa: CASSVGPNLDTEAFF
v_call: TRBV20-1; clone_size: .; d_call: .; cdr3_length: 12; j_call: TRBJ1-6; cdr3_nt: TGCAGTGCTAATAGGGATAATTCACCCCTCCACTTT; cdr3_aa: CSANRDNSPLHF
v_call: TRBV20-1; clone_size: .; d_call: TRBD1; cdr3_length: 16; j_call: TRBJ2-3; cdr3_nt: TGCAGTGTTCCGACAGGGGCCGCAAGGGGCACAGATACGCAGTATTTT; cdr3_aa: CSVPTGAARGTDTQYF
v_call: TRBV5-1; clone_size: .; d_call: .; cdr3_length: 17; j_call: TRBJ2-7; cdr3_nt: TGCGCCAGCAGCTTGGCCTCGGGGGACGTTGTTTCCTACGAGCAGTACTTC; cdr3_aa: CASSLASGDVVSYEQYF
v_call: TRBV2; clone_size: .; d_call: .; cdr3_length: 12; j_call: TRBJ2-5; cdr3_nt: TGTGCTAGCAGGGGAGGGAGGGAGACCCAGTACTTC; cdr3_aa: CASRGGRETQYF
v_call: TRBV18; clone_size: few; d_call: TRBD1; cdr3_length: 13; j_call: TRBJ1-1; cdr3_nt: TGTGCCAGCTCGGGACAGTCGAACACTGAAGCTTTCTTT; cdr3_aa: CASSGQSNTEAFF
v_call: TRBV7-2; clone_size: few; d_call: .; cdr3_length: 14; j_call: TRBJ2-5; cdr3_nt: TGTGCCAGCAGCTTACAGAGTGGCCTAGAGACCCAGTACTTC; cdr3_aa: CASSLQSGLETQYF
v_call: TRBV15; clone_size: few; d_call: TRBD1; cdr3_length: 15; j_call: TRBJ1-2; cdr3_nt: TGTGCCACCAGCGGTTTCGACAGGGGAGATTATGGCTACACCTTC; cdr3_aa: CATSGFDRGDYGYTF
v_call: TRBV3-1; clone_size: many; d_call: .; cdr3_length: 16; j_call: TRBJ2-7; cdr3_nt: TGTGCCAGCAGCCATGAGGGGGGGCTCGGATCCAGCGAGCAGTACTTC; cdr3_aa: CASSHEGGLGSSEQYF
v_call: TRBV12-3/TRBV12-4; clone_size: many; d_call: TRBD1; cdr3_length: 13; j_call: TRBJ2-5; cdr3_nt: TGTGCCAGCAGTTCGGGACAGGGAGAGACCCAGTACTTC; cdr3_aa: CASSSGQGETQYF
v_call: TRBV11-2; clone_size: .; d_call: TRBD1; cdr3_length: 14; j_call: TRBJ1-2; cdr3_nt: TGTGCCAGCAGCAACGGACAGGGAGTTTATGGCTACACCTTC; cdr3_aa: CASSNGQGVYGYTF
v_call: TRBV5-1; clone_size: few; d_call: TRBD2; cdr3_length: 15; j_call: TRBJ2-3; cdr3_nt: TGCGCCAGCAGCCCCAGGACTAGTAGCACAGATACGCAGTATTTT; cdr3_aa: CASSPRTSSTDTQYF
v_call: TRBV12-5; clone_size: few; d_call: TRBD1; cdr3_length: 15; j_call: TRBJ2-1; cdr3_nt: TGTGCTAGTGGCTACAGGGGTAGGGCCTACAATGAGCAGTTCTTC; cdr3_aa: CASGYRGRAYNEQFF
v_call: TRBV28; clone_size: .; d_call: TRBD2; cdr3_length: 15; j_call: TRBJ2-5; cdr3_nt: TGTGCCAGCCGGTCCTCCGAGCGGGGGGGAGAGACCCAGTACTTC; cdr3_aa: CASRSSERGGETQYF
v_call: TRBV7-3; clone_size: .; d_call: .; cdr3_length: 14; j_call: TRBJ1-5; cdr3_nt: TGTGCCAGCAGCAGGGACGGTCGAGGTCAGCCCCAGCATTTT; cdr3_aa: CASSRDGRGQPQHF
v_call: TRBV10-3; clone_size: few; d_call: .; cdr3_length: 14; j_call: TRBJ1-1; cdr3_nt: TGTGCCATCAGAGCGGGCAGGGGAAACACTGAAGCTTTCTTT; cdr3_aa: CAIRAGRGNTEAFF
v_call: TRBV7-2; clone_size: .; d_call: .; cdr3_length: 14; j_call: TRBJ2-5; cdr3_nt: TGTGCCAGCAGCTTAGATGGGGGGGCGCGGACCCAGTACTTC; cdr3_aa: CASSLDGGARTQYF
v_call: TRBV18; clone_size: few; d_call: .; cdr3_length: 14; j_call: TRBJ2-5; cdr3_nt: TGTGCCAGCTCACCACAACAAGGCGGGGAGACCCAGTACTTC; cdr3_aa: CASSPQQGGETQYF
v_call: TRBV4-1; clone_size: .; d_call: .; cdr3_length: 16; j_call: TRBJ2-3; cdr3_nt: TGCGCCAGCAGCCAAGAACAGCGGCCAAGCACAGATACGCAGTATTTT; cdr3_aa: CASSQEQRPSTDTQYF
v_call: TRBV20-1; clone_size: .; d_call: .; cdr3_length: 13; j_call: TRBJ1-2; cdr3_nt: TGCAGTGCTAGGGACAGCTCTAACTATGGCTACACCTTC; cdr3_aa: CSARDSSNYGYTF
v_call: TRBV15; clone_size: few; d_call: .; cdr3_length: 13; j_call: TRBJ2-5; cdr3_nt: TGTGCCACCAGCAGAAACTCGCAAGAGACCCAGTACTTC; cdr3_aa: CATSRNSQETQYF
v_call: TRBV9; clone_size: many; d_call: .; cdr3_length: 14; j_call: TRBJ1-6; cdr3_nt: TGTGCCAGCAGCGGCCGTCGGAATAATTCACCCCTCCACTTT; cdr3_aa: CASSGRRNNSPLHF
v_call: TRBV4-1; clone_size: .; d_call: TRBD2; cdr3_length: 16; j_call: TRBJ2-5; cdr3_nt: TGCGCCAGCAGCCAGGAGACTAGCGGAGGATTTTGGACCCAGTACTTC; cdr3_aa: CASSQETSGGFWTQYF
v_call: TRBV6-5; clone_size: few; d_call: .; cdr3_length: 16; j_call: TRBJ1-2; cdr3_nt: TGTGCCAGCAGTTACAATGGGGATCAGTCTAACTATGGCTACACCTTC; cdr3_aa: CASSYNGDQSNYGYTF
v_call: TRBV27; clone_size: medium-sized; d_call: TRBD1; cdr3_length: 17; j_call: TRBJ2-3; cdr3_nt: TGTGCCAGCAGTTTATTGTGTTTGACAGGGTGGACAGATACGCAGTATTTT; cdr3_aa: CASSLLCLTGWTDTQYF
v_call: TRBV27; clone_size: .; d_call: .; cdr3_length: 16; j_call: TRBJ1-2; cdr3_nt: TGTGCCAGCAGTGCCCGCAGGGGTTGGAGCTTTGACGGCTACACCTTC; cdr3_aa: CASSARRGWSFDGYTF
v_call: TRBV9; clone_size: many; d_call: .; cdr3_length: 15; j_call: TRBJ2-3; cdr3_nt: TGTGCCAGCAGCCCCCGAGAGGGGACCACAGATACGCAGTATTTT; cdr3_aa: CASSPREGTTDTQYF
v_call: TRBV5-4; clone_size: .; d_call: TRBD2; cdr3_length: 11; j_call: TRBJ2-1; cdr3_nt: TGTGCCAGCAGCTTAACTAGCGAAAAGATCTTC; cdr3_aa: CASSLTSEKIF
v_call: TRBV6-6; clone_size: few; d_call: .; cdr3_length: 13; j_call: TRBJ1-2; cdr3_nt: TGTGCCAGCAGGCACGACACCTCCTATGGCTACACCTTC; cdr3_aa: CASRHDTSYGYTF
v_call: TRBV5-1; clone_size: many; d_call: .; cdr3_length: 14; j_call: TRBJ1-1; cdr3_nt: TGCGCCAGCAGCTTGTTCGGGGAGAACACTGAAGCTTTCTTT; cdr3_aa: CASSLFGENTEAFF
v_call: TRBV15; clone_size: few; d_call: .; cdr3_length: 13; j_call: TRBJ1-1; cdr3_nt: TGTGTAACCCAGCCGACACCGAACACTGAAGCTTTCTTT; cdr3_aa: CVTQPTPNTEAFF
v_call: TRBV4-1; clone_size: .; d_call: TRBD1; cdr3_length: 15; j_call: TRBJ1-5; cdr3_nt: TGCGCCAGCAGCCAGAATGACAGGGGGAATCAGCCCCAGCATTTT; cdr3_aa: CASSQNDRGNQPQHF
v_call: TRBV5-4; clone_size: many; d_call: TRBD2; cdr3_length: 16; j_call: TRBJ2-3; cdr3_nt: TGTGCCAGCAGCTCGGCAGCGGGGGGAAACACAGATACGCAGTATTTT; cdr3_aa: CASSSAAGGNTDTQYF
v_call: TRBV20-1; clone_size: many; d_call: .; cdr3_length: 13; j_call: TRBJ1-1; cdr3_nt: TGCAGTGCTAGGGCGGGCGTAAGAACTGAAGCTTTCTTT; cdr3_aa: CSARAGVRTEAFF
v_call: TRBV7-2; clone_size: many; d_call: .; cdr3_length: 14; j_call: TRBJ1-1; cdr3_nt: TGTGCCAGCAGCGCTAAGCGGGGAGAGACTGAAGCTTTCTTT; cdr3_aa: CASSAKRGETEAFF
v_call: TRBV20-1; clone_size: few; d_call: TRBD2; cdr3_length: 14; j_call: TRBJ2-1; cdr3_nt: TGCAGTGCCGCAACTAGCGGGGTCTACAATGAGCAGTTCTTC; cdr3_aa: CSAATSGVYNEQFF
v_call: TRBV12-3/TRBV12-4; clone_size: few; d_call: .; cdr3_length: 12; j_call: TRBJ1-5; cdr3_nt: TGTGCCAGCAGTCCGCAGGGCTACGCCCAGCATTTT; cdr3_aa: CASSPQGYAQHF
v_call: TRBV4-1; clone_size: many; d_call: TRBD2; cdr3_length: 16; j_call: TRBJ2-1; cdr3_nt: TGCGCCAGCAGCCGCCGACTAGCGGGGGACTACAATGAGCAGTTCTTC; cdr3_aa: CASSRRLAGDYNEQFF
v_call: TRBV28; clone_size: .; d_call: TRBD1; cdr3_length: 15; j_call: TRBJ1-6; cdr3_nt: TGTGCCAGCAATTCGGGACAGGGGCTCAATTCACCCCTCCACTTT; cdr3_aa: CASNSGQGLNSPLHF
v_call: TRBV4-2; clone_size: many; d_call: TRBD1; cdr3_length: 18; j_call: TRBJ1-2; cdr3_nt: TGTGCCAGCAGCCTCGTCGGAGGGGACAGGGAGGGCTACTATGGCTACACCTTC; cdr3_aa: CASSLVGGDREGYYGYTF
v_call: TRBV4-1; clone_size: .; d_call: .; cdr3_length: 17; j_call: TRBJ2-5; cdr3_nt: TGCGCCAGCAGCCAAGATATTCGGCCTCCCGGGCAAGAGACCCAGTACTTC; cdr3_aa: CASSQDIRPPGQETQYF
v_call: TRBV10-3; clone_size: .; d_call: .; cdr3_length: 13; j_call: TRBJ1-1; cdr3_nt: TGTGCCGCGGGAGGTGATTCGGACACTGAAGCTTTCTTT; cdr3_aa: CAAGGDSDTEAFF